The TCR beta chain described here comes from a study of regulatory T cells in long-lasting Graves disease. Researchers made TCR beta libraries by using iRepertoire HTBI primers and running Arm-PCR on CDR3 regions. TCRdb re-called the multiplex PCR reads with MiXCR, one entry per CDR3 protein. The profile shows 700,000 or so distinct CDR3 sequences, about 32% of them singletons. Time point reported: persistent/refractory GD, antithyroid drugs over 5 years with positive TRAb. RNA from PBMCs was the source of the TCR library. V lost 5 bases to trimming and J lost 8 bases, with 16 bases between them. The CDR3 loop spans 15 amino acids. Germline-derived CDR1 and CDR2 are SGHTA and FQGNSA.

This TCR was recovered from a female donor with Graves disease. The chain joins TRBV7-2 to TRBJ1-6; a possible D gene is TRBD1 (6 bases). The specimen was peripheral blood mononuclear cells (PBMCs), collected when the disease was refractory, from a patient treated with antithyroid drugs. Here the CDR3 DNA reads TGTGCCAGCAGCATCCAACAGGGAATTGATTCACCCCTCCACTTT. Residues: CASSIQQGIDSPLHF.